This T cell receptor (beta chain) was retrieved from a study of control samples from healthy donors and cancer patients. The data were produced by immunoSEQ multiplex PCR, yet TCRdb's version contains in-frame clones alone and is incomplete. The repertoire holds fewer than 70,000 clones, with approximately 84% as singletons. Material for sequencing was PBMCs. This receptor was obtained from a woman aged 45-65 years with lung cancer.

CDR3: CATSDTQAYGYTF. The DNA for the CDR3 is TGTGCCACCAGTGATACACAGGCCTATGGCTACACCTTC. The rearrangement joins TRBV24-1 to TRBJ1-2, with D perhaps TRBD1 (5 bases). Germline V gene data show CDR1 as KGHDR and CDR2 as SFDVKD. The CDR3 is 13 residues long. Trimming stripped 3 bases from V and 4 bases from J, with 8 bases between.